This T cell receptor (beta chain) is from a study of blood T cell repertoires in COVID-19 (TCRdb year 2020). About the full investigation: Collaborator samples came from the United States, Italy and Spain and covered acute and convalescent phases of COVID-19. The repertoires were made available in a free public database intended to serve as a resource for research on the immune response to SARS-CoV-2. Nearly every sample came with metadata listing a de-identified subject ID, COVID-19 status, age in years and sex. The prospective study material was composed of cDNA or gDNA derived from T cells, B-cell-depleted T cells, or PBMCs. Samples came from the ongoing ImmuneRACE study (first 160 participants) plus 1,254 subjects from 6 global collaborators. Subjects who had been exposed to COVID-19, were actively infected with it, or had recovered from it provided the deeply sampled blood TCRbeta repertoires that made up the dataset. Where HLA class I and class II types were available, the types were taken from metadata supplied by the sample provider, not from assay-based typing.

With respect to this clone: What antigen it recognizes has not been identified. No much larger clone exists at a distance of one base, and base qualities are not known.

Trimming removed 2 bases from V and 2 bases from J, leaving 12 bases between the germline ends. Taken from the germline V gene, the CDR1 and CDR2 loops are MNHEY and SVGAGI. The CDR3 has 15 amino acids, counting the end cysteine and phenylalanine. Only the CDR3 DNA stays, 45 bases, in frame from base 1. In the prospective study, participants were roughly 18 to 90 years old, resided in around 25 geographic areas of the United States, and were enrolled through a virtual design. Cohort assignment in the prospective study relied on participant-reported clinical history from a screening survey and a study questionnaire. ImmuneRACE Cohort 3 recovered participants were defined by two consecutive negative NP/OP PCR tests, healthcare professional clearance, or symptom resolution. Mobile phlebotomists in the prospective study collected whole blood, serum and a nasopharyngeal or oropharyngeal swab from every participant. Over an approximately 2-month period, participants in the prospective study had the option of providing additional blood draws and questionnaires. Before DNA extraction, prospective study blood samples were shipped either frozen or at room temperature.

Study-level results and caveats: Clinical and demographic metadata were provided uncurated, with the amount varying by source and participant.

TCRbeta CDR3 regions were amplified from genomic DNA using the immunoSEQ Assay, a bias-controlled multiplex PCR. As for the original processing: Within the assay, amplification of reference gene primers was used to estimate how many nucleated cells each sample contained. To quantify the absolute abundance of each unique TCRbeta CDR3 rearrangement, sequence reads were collapsed and filtered. For each sample, productive Simpson clonality was calculated as the square root of Simpson's diversity index across productive rearrangements. In its TCRdb copy, this immuneACCESS table keeps in-frame sequences only and misses some clones. Where compared with another copy, unresolved V genes explain less than half of these, and the others have no known cause. D and trimming come from the DNA, and the V and J calls and clone size come from that table. In this sample the table shows about 180,000 clones, around 86% of which occur a single time. Of the sample, roughly 8.7% falls within the top ten clones.

The chain uses TRBV6-5 and TRBJ1-2; matching of 5 bases hints at TRBD1 as the D gene. The origin of this receptor is a woman aged 25 to 45 who had recovered from COVID-19. Source material: PBMCs or T cells enriched from blood (not recorded which). The DNA is as follows: TGTGCCAGCAGTTACGAAGGGGCCGCCAACTATGGCTACACCTTC. This codes for CASSYEGAANYGYTF.